The sequence of this T cell receptor beta chain was determined in a study of cytomegalovirus exposure and HLA in healthy donors. Germline V lookup: CDR1 MDHEN, CDR2 SYDVKM. The trim removed 5 bases at V and 0 bases at J, leaving 5 bases unmatched. The CDR3 has 16 amino acids. The PCR ran on 60 Vbeta and 13 Jbeta primers. TCRdb's table, derived via immunoSEQ multiplex PCR, lists solely in-frame clones and lacks some. The sample has around 94,000 clones, over 65% seen once. The sample taken for sequencing was PBMCs. This clonotype was obtained from a woman between 35 and 50 years old in good health and CMV-seropositive. The V and J genes are TRBV28 and TRBJ2-7; 12 bases agree with TRBD2. CDR3 sequence: CASSQGLAGPSYEQYF. The CDR3 DNA reads as TGTGCCAGCAGTCAAGGACTAGCGGGACCCTCCTACGAGCAGTACTTC.